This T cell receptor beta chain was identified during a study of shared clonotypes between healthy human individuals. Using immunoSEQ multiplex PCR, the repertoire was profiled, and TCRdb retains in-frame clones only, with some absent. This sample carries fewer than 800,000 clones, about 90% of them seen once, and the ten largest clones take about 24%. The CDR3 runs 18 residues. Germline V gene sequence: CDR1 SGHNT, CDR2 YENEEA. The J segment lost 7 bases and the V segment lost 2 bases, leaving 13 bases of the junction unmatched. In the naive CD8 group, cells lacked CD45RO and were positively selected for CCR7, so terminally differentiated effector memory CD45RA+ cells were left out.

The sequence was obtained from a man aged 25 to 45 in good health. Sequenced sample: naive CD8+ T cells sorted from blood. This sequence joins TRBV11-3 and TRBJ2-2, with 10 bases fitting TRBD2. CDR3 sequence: CASSLSATAGGRYGELFF. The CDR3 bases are TGTGCCAGCAGCTTATCGGCGACAGCGGGAGGGCGGTACGGGGAGCTGTTTTTT.